This TCR beta chain was retrieved from a study of cytomegalovirus exposure and HLA in healthy donors. Study overall: Previous work identified 117 million unique TCR beta sequences from about 179 million T cells.

The CDR3 totals 13 residues. CDR1 and CDR2 (germline): SGHTA, FQGNSA. With 5 bases clipped from V and 4 bases from J, the junction kept 3 bases outside the gene matches. Primers: 60 Vbeta forward and 13 Jbeta reverse. Using immunoSEQ multiplex PCR, the repertoire was profiled, and TCRdb retains in-frame clones only, with some absent. The sample records more than 85,000 clones, around 76% being singletons. V is TRBV7-2 and J is TRBJ1-2, with TRBD1 matching 8 bases. Sequencing was carried out using PBMCs. This TCR derives from a man younger than 40 in good health and CMV-seropositive. CDR3 protein: CASSQTGAYGYTF. The CDR3 nucleotides are TGTGCCAGCAGCCAGACAGGGGCCTATGGCTACACCTTC.